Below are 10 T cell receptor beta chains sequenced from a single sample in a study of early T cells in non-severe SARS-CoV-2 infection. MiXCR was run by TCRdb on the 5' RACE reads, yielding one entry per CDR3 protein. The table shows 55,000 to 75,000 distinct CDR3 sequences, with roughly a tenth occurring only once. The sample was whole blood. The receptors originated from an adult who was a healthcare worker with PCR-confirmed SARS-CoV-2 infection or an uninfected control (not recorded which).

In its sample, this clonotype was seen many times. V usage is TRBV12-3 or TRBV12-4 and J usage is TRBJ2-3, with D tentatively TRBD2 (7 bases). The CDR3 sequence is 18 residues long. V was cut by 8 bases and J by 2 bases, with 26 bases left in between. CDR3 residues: CASSRGGALTGNTDTQYF. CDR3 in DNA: TGTGCCAGCTCCCGCGGGGGTGCTTTGACAGGAAACACAGATACGCAGTATTTT.

In nucleotides, the CDR3 is TGTGCCAGTAGTATGGACTATGGCTACACCTTC. It codes for CASSMDYGYTF. V is TRBV19 and J is TRBJ1-2; D remains ambiguous. CDR1 LNHDA and CDR2 SQIVND come from the germline V gene (reference sequence). The CDR3 consists of 11 residues. V gave up 3 bases and J gave up 3 bases, with 2 bases separating them.

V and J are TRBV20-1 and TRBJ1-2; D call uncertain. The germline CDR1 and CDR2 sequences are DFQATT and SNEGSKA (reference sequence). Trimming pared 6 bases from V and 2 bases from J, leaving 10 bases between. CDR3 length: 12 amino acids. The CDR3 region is CSALMGNYGYTF. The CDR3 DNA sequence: TGCAGTGCCCTCATGGGCAACTATGGCTACACCTTC.

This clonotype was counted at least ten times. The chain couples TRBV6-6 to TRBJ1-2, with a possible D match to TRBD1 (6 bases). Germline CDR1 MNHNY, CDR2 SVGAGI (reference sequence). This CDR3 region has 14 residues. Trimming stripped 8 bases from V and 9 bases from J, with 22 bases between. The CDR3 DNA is TGTGCCAGCCCCACCTGGACAGCTCCTTTGTGCTACACCTTC. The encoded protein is CASPTWTAPLCYTF.

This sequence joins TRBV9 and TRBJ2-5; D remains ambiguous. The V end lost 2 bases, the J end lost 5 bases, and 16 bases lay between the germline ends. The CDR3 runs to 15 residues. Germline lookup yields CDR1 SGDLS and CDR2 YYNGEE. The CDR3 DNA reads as TGTGCCAGCAGCGTTCGCCTAGGGTACCTTGAGACCCAGTACTTC. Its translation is CASSVRLGYLETQYF.

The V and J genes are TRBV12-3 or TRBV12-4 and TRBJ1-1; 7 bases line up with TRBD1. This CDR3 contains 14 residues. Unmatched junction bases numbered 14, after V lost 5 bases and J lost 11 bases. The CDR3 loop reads CASSAGTDASQAFF. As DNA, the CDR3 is TGTGCCAGCAGTGCCGGGACAGATGCCAGCCAGGCTTTCTTT.

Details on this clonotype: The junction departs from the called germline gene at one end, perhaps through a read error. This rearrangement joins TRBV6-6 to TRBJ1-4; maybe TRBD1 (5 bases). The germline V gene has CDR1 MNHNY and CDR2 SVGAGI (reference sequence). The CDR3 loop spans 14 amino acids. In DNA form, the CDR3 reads TGTGCCAGCAGATACTCACAGGAAAATGAAAAACTGTTTTTT. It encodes CASRYSQENEKLFF.

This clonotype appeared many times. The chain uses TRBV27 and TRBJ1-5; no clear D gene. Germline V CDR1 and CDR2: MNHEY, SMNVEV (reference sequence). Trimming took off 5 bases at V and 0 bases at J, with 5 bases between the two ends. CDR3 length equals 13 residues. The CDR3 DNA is TGTGCCAGCAGTCCATATAGCAATCAGCCCCAGCATTTT. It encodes CASSPYSNQPQHF.

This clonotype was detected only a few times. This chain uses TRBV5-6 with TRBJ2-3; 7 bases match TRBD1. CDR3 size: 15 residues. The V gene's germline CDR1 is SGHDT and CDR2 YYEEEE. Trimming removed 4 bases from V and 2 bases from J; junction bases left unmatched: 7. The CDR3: CASSAPGQYTDTQYF. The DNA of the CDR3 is TGTGCCAGCAGCGCACCGGGACAGTACACAGATACGCAGTATTTT.

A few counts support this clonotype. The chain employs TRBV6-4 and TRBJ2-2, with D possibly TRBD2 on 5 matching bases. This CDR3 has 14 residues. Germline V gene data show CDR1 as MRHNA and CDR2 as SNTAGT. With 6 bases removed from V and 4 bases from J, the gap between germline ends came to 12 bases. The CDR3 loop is CASSGIFGTGELFF. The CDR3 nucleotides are TGTGCCAGCAGCGGGATCTTTGGCACCGGGGAGCTGTTTTTT.